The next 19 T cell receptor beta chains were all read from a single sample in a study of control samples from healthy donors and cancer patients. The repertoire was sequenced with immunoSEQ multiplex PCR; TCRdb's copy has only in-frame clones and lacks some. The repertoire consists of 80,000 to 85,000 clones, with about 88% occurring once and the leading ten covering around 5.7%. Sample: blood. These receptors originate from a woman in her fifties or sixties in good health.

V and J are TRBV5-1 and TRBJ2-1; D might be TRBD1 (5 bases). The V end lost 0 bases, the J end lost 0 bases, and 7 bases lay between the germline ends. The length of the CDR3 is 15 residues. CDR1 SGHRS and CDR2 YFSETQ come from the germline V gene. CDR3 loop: CASSLGTNSYNEQFF. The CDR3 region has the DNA TGCGCCAGCAGCTTGGGGACAAACTCCTACAATGAGCAGTTCTTC.

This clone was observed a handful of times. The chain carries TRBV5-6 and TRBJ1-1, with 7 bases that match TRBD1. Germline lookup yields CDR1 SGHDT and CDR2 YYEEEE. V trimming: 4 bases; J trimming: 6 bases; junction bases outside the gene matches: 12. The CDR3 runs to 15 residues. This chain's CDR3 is CASSLYTGERSEAFF. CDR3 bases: TGTGCCAGCAGCCTATATACAGGGGAAAGGTCTGAAGCTTTCTTT.

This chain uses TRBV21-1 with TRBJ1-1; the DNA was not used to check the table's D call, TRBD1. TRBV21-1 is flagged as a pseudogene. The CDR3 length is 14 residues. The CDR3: CASKTPDTNTEAFF. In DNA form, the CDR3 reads TGTGCCAGTAAGACCCCGGACACTAACACTGAAGCTTTCTTT.

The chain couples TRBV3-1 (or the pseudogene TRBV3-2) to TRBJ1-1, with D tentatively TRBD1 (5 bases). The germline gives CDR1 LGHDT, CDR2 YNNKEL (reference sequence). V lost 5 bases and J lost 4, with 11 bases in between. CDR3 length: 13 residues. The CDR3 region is CASSLYGGTEAFF. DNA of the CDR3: TGTGCCAGCAGCTTGTACGGGGGCACTGAAGCTTTCTTT.

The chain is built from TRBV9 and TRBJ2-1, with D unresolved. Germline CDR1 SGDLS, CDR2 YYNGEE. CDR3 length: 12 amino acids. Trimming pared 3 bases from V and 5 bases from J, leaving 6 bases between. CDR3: CASSAINNEQFF. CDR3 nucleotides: TGTGCCAGCAGCGCAATTAACAATGAGCAGTTCTTC.

In nucleotides, the CDR3 is TGTGCCTGGAGGAAGACAGGGGGCAATATGCGCTACACCTTC. It translates to CAWRKTGGNMRYTF. This chain joins TRBV30 and TRBJ1-2, with TRBD1 matching over 10 bases. The CDR3 is 14 residues long. The V and J ends lost 3 bases and 9 bases, in that order; junction bases with no gene match: 10. Per the germline V gene, CDR1 is GTSNPN and CDR2 is SVGIG (reference sequence).

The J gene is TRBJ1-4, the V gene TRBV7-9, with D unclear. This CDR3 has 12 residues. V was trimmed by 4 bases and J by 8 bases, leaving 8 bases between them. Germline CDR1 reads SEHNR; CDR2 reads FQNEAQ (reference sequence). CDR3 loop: CASSSTGEKLFF. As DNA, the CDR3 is TGTGCCAGCAGCTCTACCGGGGAAAAACTGTTTTTT.

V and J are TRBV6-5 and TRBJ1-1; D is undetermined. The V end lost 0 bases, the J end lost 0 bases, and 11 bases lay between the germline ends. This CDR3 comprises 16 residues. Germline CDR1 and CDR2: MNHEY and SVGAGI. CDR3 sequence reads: CASSYSLIAVNTEAFF. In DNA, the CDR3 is TGTGCCAGCAGTTACTCTTTGATAGCTGTGAACACTGAAGCTTTCTTT.

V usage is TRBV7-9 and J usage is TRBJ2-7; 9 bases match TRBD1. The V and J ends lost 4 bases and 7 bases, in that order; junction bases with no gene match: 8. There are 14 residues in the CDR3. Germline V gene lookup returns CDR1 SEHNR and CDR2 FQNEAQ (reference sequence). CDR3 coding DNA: TGTGCCAGCAGCTCCGCCGGGACAGGGAGTGAGCAGTACTTC. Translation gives CASSSAGTGSEQYF.

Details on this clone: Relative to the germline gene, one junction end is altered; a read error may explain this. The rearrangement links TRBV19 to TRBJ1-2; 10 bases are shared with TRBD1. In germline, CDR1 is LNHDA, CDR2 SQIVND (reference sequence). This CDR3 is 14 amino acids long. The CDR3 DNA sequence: TGTGCCAGCGCCCCTGGACAGGGGGTTTCGGTGGATTACTTC. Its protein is CASAPGQGVSVDYF.

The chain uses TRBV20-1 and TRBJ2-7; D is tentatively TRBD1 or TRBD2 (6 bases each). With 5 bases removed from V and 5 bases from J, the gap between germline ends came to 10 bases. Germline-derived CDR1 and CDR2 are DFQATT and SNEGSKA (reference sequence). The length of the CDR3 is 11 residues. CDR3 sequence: CSALRGHEQYF. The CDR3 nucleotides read TGCAGTGCTCTACGGGGGCACGAGCAGTACTTC.

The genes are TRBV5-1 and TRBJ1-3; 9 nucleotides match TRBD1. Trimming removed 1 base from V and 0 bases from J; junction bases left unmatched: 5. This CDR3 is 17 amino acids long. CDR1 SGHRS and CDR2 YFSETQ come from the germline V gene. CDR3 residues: CASSLRGQGYSGNTIYF. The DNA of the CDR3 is TGCGCCAGCAGCTTGAGGGGACAGGGCTACTCTGGAAACACCATATATTTT.

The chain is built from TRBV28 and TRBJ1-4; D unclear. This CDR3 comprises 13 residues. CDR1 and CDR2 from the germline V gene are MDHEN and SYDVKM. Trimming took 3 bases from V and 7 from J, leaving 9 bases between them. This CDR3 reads CASSFPGTEKLFF. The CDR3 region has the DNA TGTGCCAGCAGTTTCCCCGGAACTGAAAAACTGTTTTTT. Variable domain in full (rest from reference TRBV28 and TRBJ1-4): DVKVTQSSRYLVKRTGEKVFLECVQDMDHENMFWYRQDPGLGLRLIYFSYDVKMKEKGDIPEGYSVSREKKERFSLILESASTNQTSMYLCASSFPGTEKLFFGSGTQLSVL.

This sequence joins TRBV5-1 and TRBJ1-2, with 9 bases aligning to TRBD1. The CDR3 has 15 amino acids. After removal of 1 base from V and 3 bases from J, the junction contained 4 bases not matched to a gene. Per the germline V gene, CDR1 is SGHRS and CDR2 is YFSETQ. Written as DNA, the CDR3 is TGCGCCAGCAGCTTGAGGGACAGGGTGGACTATGGCTACACCTTC. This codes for CASSLRDRVDYGYTF.

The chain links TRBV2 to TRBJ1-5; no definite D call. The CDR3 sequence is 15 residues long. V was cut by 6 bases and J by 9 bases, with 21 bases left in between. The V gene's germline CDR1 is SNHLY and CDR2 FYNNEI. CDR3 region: CASRGFSYGYRPQHF. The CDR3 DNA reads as TGTGCCAGCAGAGGCTTTTCCTATGGTTATCGGCCCCAGCATTTT.

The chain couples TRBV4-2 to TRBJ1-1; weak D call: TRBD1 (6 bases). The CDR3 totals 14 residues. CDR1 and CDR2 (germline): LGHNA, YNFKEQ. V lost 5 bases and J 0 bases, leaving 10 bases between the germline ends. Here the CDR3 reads CASSSDRMNTEAFF. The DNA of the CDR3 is TGTGCCAGCAGCTCAGACAGGATGAACACTGAAGCTTTCTTT.

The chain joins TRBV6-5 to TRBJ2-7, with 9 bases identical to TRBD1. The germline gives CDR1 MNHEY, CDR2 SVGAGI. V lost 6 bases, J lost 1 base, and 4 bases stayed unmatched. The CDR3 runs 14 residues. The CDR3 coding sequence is TGTGCCAGCAGCCGAGGACAGGGGTCCTACGAGCAGTACTTC. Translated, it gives CASSRGQGSYEQYF.

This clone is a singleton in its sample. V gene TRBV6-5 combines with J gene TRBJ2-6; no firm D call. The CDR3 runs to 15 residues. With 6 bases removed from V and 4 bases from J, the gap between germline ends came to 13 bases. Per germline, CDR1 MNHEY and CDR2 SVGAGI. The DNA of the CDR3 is TGTGCCAGCAGCCCGGGTCCCCCGGGGGCCAACGTCCTGACTTTC. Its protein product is CASSPGPPGANVLTF.

The CDR3: CASSIIDTPYGYTF. For the CDR3, the DNA is TGTGCCAGCAGCATTATCGATACCCCCTATGGCTACACCTTC. The J gene is TRBJ1-2, the V gene TRBV5-4, with unresolved D. Germline lookup yields CDR1 SGHNT and CDR2 YYREEE (reference sequence). CDR3 length: 14 amino acids. Trimming took 4 bases from V and 4 from J, leaving 14 bases between them. Full variable domain (rest looked up from reference TRBV5-4 and TRBJ1-2): ETGVTQSPTHLIKTRGQQVTLRCSSQSGHNTVSWYQQALGQGPQFIFQYYREEENGRGNFPPRFSGLQFPNYSSELNVNALELDDSALYLCASSIIDTPYGYTFGSGTRLTVV.